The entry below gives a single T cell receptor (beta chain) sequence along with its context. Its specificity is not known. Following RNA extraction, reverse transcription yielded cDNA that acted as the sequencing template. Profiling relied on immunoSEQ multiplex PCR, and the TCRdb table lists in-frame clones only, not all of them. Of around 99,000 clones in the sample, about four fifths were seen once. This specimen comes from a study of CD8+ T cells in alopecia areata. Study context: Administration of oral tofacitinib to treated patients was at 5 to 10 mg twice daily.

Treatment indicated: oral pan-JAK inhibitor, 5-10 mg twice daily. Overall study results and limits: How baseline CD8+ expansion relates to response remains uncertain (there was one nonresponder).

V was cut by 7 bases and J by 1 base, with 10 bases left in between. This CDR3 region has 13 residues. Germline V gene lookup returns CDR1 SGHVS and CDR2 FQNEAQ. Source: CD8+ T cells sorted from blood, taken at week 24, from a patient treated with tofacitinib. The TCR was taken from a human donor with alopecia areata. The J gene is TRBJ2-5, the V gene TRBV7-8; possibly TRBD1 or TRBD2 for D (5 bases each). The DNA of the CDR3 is TGTGCCAGCAACCCCGGGGCCCAAGAGACCCAGTACTTC. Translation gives CASNPGAQETQYF.